This T cell receptor (beta chain) appears in the sequencing data of a study of beta chain features in type 1 diabetes. Trimming pared 0 bases from V and 4 bases from J, leaving 15 bases between. The CDR3 runs 16 residues. Germline-derived CDR1 and CDR2 are LNHNV and YYDKDF (reference sequence). The authors reverse transcribed all of the isolated RNA, so sequencing captured expressed TCRB transcripts. A few million reads, on average, came from each naive, central memory and regulatory T cell sample. The assay was immunoSEQ multiplex PCR, and TCRdb's table has in-frame clones only and misses some. The sample comprises 120,000 to 150,000 clones, roughly 9.7% of which are singletons, and 0.65% rests with the top ten.

The chain carries TRBV15 and TRBJ1-2; D is perhaps TRBD1 (5 bases). Sequenced: central memory CD4+ T cells from blood. This clonotype was obtained from a woman in her 40s in good health. CDR3 nucleotides: TGTGCCACCAGCAGAGATCGGGGGAACGCGGCCTATGGCTACACCTTC. Amino acids: CATSRDRGNAAYGYTF.